Listed below are T cell receptor beta chains from one sample, sequenced in a study of CD8+ T cells in alopecia areata. Produced via immunoSEQ multiplex PCR; TCRdb's table is partial and in-frame only. Of 200,000 to 250,000 clones detected, around 66% appear once; the ten largest clones hold around 4%. Sequences were derived from CD4+ T cells sorted from blood, sampled at week 4, from a patient treated with tofacitinib. These receptors all come from a human donor with alopecia areata. Both conserved end residues are part of each CDR3. The D gene is left open where the match is weak. Clone size is given for some rows only: seen once, a few or many times, or a class if the clone is expanded.

D gene,CDR3 length,V gene,clone size,J gene,CDR3 protein,CDR3 DNA
TRBD1,14,TRBV30,-,TRBJ1-2,CAWITGELKSGYTF,TGTGCCTGGATCACAGGGGAATTGAAGAGTGGCTACACCTTC
-,14,TRBV27,-,TRBJ2-3,CASSLRQVQDTQYF,TGTGCCAGCAGTTTACGACAGGTTCAGGATACGCAGTATTTT
-,14,TRBV29-1,-,TRBJ2-3,CSVVGAPLTDTQYF,TGCAGCGTTGTCGGGGCACCACTCACAGATACGCAGTATTTT
TRBD1,15,TRBV6-1,-,TRBJ1-5,CASRKGQPAYQPQHF,TGTGCCAGCAGGAAGGGACAGCCAGCGTATCAGCCCCAGCATTTT
-,17,TRBV7-9,-,TRBJ1-6,CASSRARGESYNSPLHF,TGTGCCAGCAGCCGAGCCAGGGGAGAGTCCTATAATTCACCCCTCCACTTT
-,12,TRBV19,-,TRBJ2-7,CASKDGSYEQYF,TGTGCCAGTAAGGATGGTTCCTACGAGCAGTACTTC
-,11,TRBV29-1,few,TRBJ1-1,CSVGTGGEAFF,TGCAGCGTTGGAACTGGGGGCGAAGCTTTCTTT
-,12,TRBV29-1,-,TRBJ2-3,CSVDGPPDTQYF,TGCAGCGTTGATGGCCCCCCGGATACGCAGTATTTT
-,15,TRBV7-2,few,TRBJ1-1,CASSLAGAGYTEAFF,TGTGCCAGCAGCTTAGCGGGGGCAGGATACACTGAAGCTTTCTTT
-,14,TRBV30,-,TRBJ2-6,CAWSVHSGANVLTF,TGTGCCTGGAGTGTACATTCTGGGGCCAACGTCCTGACTTTC
TRBD2,14,TRBV2,-,TRBJ2-5,CASSAVLAEETQYF,TGTGCCAGCAGTGCGGTGCTAGCGGAAGAGACCCAGTACTTC
-,14,TRBV18,-,TRBJ1-1,CASSPDGMNTEAFF,TGTGCCAGCTCACCGGACGGGATGAACACTGAAGCTTTCTTT
-,13,TRBV29-1,-,TRBJ1-5,CSVESGLGQPQHF,TGCAGCGTTGAGTCAGGGCTGGGGCAGCCCCAGCATTTT
-,15,TRBV7-2,few,TRBJ1-3,CASSLERYSGNTIYF,TGTGCCAGCAGCTTAGAACGCTACTCTGGAAACACCATATATTTT
TRBD1,16,TRBV5-1,-,TRBJ2-2,CASSPEGTARTWELFF,TGCGCCAGCAGCCCCGAGGGGACAGCCCGTACATGGGAGCTGTTTTTT
-,16,TRBV7-7,-,TRBJ2-5,CASSLGRTVTGETQYF,TGTGCTAGCAGCTTGGGACGGACAGTTACGGGAGAGACCCAGTACTTC